These 22 T cell receptor beta chains were all obtained from the same sample, sequenced in a study of human T cells and chemical hapten exposure. One entry per CDR3 protein results from TCRdb running MiXCR on the RACE reads. The sample consists of roughly 360,000 distinct CDR3 sequences, about 4.8% of them appearing once. Stated time point: patch test 1, 2 weeks after DPC sensitization. Treatment reported: therapeutic diphenylcyclopropenone sensitization with weekly scalp DPC. The specimen comprised whole blood, sampled in connection with sensitization to the hapten diphenylcyclopropenone (DPC). These receptors were collected from a woman aged 45 to 65 with alopecia areata. Some clones in this sample may be carry-over from other donors' samples.

This clonotype was recorded a few times. The chain has TRBV3-1 and TRBJ2-4; TRBD2 is a possible D gene (6 bases). This CDR3 has 13 residues. V lost 7 bases and J lost 1, with 8 bases in between. Germline values: CDR1 LGHDT, CDR2 YNNKEL (reference sequence). The CDR3 sequence: CASNGGAKNIQYF. The CDR3, as DNA: TGTGCCAGCAATGGGGGGGCCAAAAACATTCAGTACTTC. The full variable domain, rest sourced from reference TRBV3-1 and TRBJ2-4, is DTAVSQTPKYLVTQMGNDKSIKCEQNLGHDTMYWYKQDSKKFLKIMFSYNNKELIINETVPNRFSPKSPDKAHLNLHINSLELGDSAVYFCASNGGAKNIQYFGAGTRLSVL.

This clonotype was counted many times. The CDR3 DNA follows: TGTGCCAGCAGTGAGACTAGCCTGAGTACAGATACGCAGTATTTT. Residues: CASSETSLSTDTQYF. The chain carries TRBV7-9 and TRBJ2-3, with 7 nucleotides matching TRBD2. The trim removed 6 bases at V and 3 bases at J, leaving 9 bases unmatched. The CDR3 sequence is 15 residues long. CDR1 is SEHNR, CDR2 FQNEAQ, per germline (reference sequence).

The rearrangement joins TRBV6-1 to TRBJ1-3; possibly TRBD1 for D (5 bases). Per germline, CDR1 MNHNS and CDR2 SASEGT. V shed 7 bases and J shed 7 bases, with 20 bases lying between them. CDR3 length: 15 residues. The CDR3 sequence is CASILPDSGRNTIYF. The CDR3 DNA reads as TGTGCCAGCATCCTCCCTGACAGCGGACGGAACACCATATATTTT.

This clonotype was detected only a few times. The chain couples TRBV11-2 to TRBJ2-7, with 8 positions matching TRBD1. The CDR3 is 16 amino acids. Trimming removed 1 base from V and 3 bases from J; junction bases left unmatched: 8. Germline V gene lookup returns CDR1 SGHAT and CDR2 FQNNGV. The CDR3: CASSLVATGEFYEQYF. DNA of the CDR3: TGTGCCAGCAGCTTAGTAGCGACAGGGGAATTCTACGAGCAGTACTTC.

This clonotype was seen a few times. The V and J genes are TRBV5-1 and TRBJ2-7; D call uncertain. The CDR3 is 15 amino acids. V lost 2 bases, J lost 6 bases, and 18 bases lay in between. Germline-derived CDR1 and CDR2 are SGHRS and YFSETQ. The CDR3 region has the DNA TGCGCCAGCAGCTTAGAAAGGGCCGTGGCACCCGAGCAGTACTTC. Its translation: CASSLERAVAPEQYF. The full variable domain, completed using reference TRBV5-1 and TRBJ2-7, is KAGVTQTPRYLIKTRGQQVTLSCSPISGHRSVSWYQQTPGQGLQFLFEYFSETQRNKGNFPGRFSGRQFSNSRSEMNVSTLELGDSALYLCASSLERAVAPEQYFGPGTRLTVT.

This clonotype was counted only a few times. The gene calls are TRBV2 and TRBJ1-6; no firm D call. Germline loops: CDR1 SNHLY, CDR2 FYNNEI. Trimming removed 1 base from V and 10 bases from J, with 11 bases in between. This CDR3 is built from 14 residues. CDR3 nucleotides: TGTGCCAGCAGTGAAGTACTCCTTACGTCACCCCTCCACTTT. Its translation is CASSEVLLTSPLHF.

This clonotype was observed at least ten times. The chain employs TRBV6-2 or TRBV6-3 and TRBJ1-4; D unresolved. The CDR3 length is 11 residues. Germline-derived CDR1 and CDR2 are MNHEY and SVGEGT. The V gene lost 5 bases and the J gene lost 6 bases, with 4 bases spanning the gap. CDR3 DNA sequence: TGTGCCAGCAGTCGAGATGAAAAACTGTTTTTT. Residues: CASSRDEKLFF.

This clonotype was seen repeatedly, ten times or more. Here the CDR3 reads CASSLSRTDTQYF. The CDR3 nucleotides read TGTGCCAGCAGTTTATCCCGGACAGATACGCAGTATTTT. V is TRBV27 and J is TRBJ2-3; D is unclear. CDR1 is MNHEY and CDR2 is SMNVEV in the germline V gene (reference sequence). V was clipped by 0 bases and J by 3 bases, with 4 bases between them. The CDR3 contains 13 residues.

Only a few counts were recorded for this clonotype. The rearrangement links TRBV4-1 to TRBJ1-4; 9 bases agree with TRBD1. V trimming: 2 bases; J trimming: 12 bases; junction bases outside the gene matches: 10. Per the germline V gene, CDR1 is MGHRA and CDR2 is YSYEKL. The CDR3 is 15 amino acids. CDR3 bases: TGCGCCAGCAGCCAAAAGACAGGGGGGTGGTCAGAACTGTTTTTT. It codes for CASSQKTGGWSELFF.

This clonotype was counted at least ten times. V usage is TRBV29-1 and J usage is TRBJ2-5; 10 bases are shared with TRBD2. The V gene end was trimmed by 7 bases and the J gene end by 4 bases; junction bases not matched to a gene: 18. Germline lookup yields CDR1 SQVTM and CDR2 ANQGSEA. The CDR3 runs to 17 residues. CDR3 region: CSASPSAVVAGGETQYF. Here the CDR3 DNA reads TGCAGCGCTTCCCCCTCGGCGGTGGTAGCGGGAGGAGAGACCCAGTACTTC.

This clonotype has just a few counts. The V gene is TRBV20-1, the J gene TRBJ1-1; possibly TRBD1 for D (6 bases). The germline V gene has CDR1 DFQATT and CDR2 SNEGSKA (reference sequence). The CDR3 is 12 residues long. Trimming took off 8 bases at V and 6 bases at J, with 16 bases between the two ends. The CDR3 nucleotides are TGCAGTTTGGAACAGGGAATGGCTGAAGCTTTCTTT. Translation: CSLEQGMAEAFF.

This clonotype occurred a few times. This chain uses TRBV4-1 with TRBJ1-1; D is perhaps TRBD1 (5 bases). This CDR3 is built from 15 residues. Deletions cut 4 bases from V and 1 base from J, with 13 bases between. Germline CDR1 MGHRA, CDR2 YSYEKL. CDR3 region: CASSLVLGPNTEAFF. CDR3 DNA: TGCGCCAGCAGCCTGGTTCTGGGACCGAACACTGAAGCTTTCTTT.

This clonotype showed up many times. The chain combines TRBV6-5 with TRBJ1-1; D gene ambiguous. CDR1 and CDR2 (germline): MNHEY, SVGAGI. The CDR3 consists of 16 residues. V was cut by 4 bases and J by 2 bases, with 17 bases left in between. CDR3 DNA sequence: TGTGCCAGCAGTTCCCTGGGTCCATCGGTAAACACTGAAGCTTTCTTT. Translated, it gives CASSSLGPSVNTEAFF.

This clonotype was seen many times. The chain combines TRBV3-1 with TRBJ2-3; no clear D gene. CDR3 length: 13 amino acids. Germline CDR1 is LGHDT and CDR2 is YNNKEL (reference sequence). With 0 bases removed from V and 8 bases from J, the gap between germline ends came to 9 bases. The CDR3 spells CASSQDRSVTQYF. The CDR3 nucleotides are TGTGCCAGCAGCCAAGACCGAAGTGTTACGCAGTATTTT.

This clonotype was observed many times. The chain joins TRBV4-2 to TRBJ1-1; 10 bases are a match to TRBD1. The CDR3 spans 18 residues. V was pared by 4 bases and J by 5 bases, with 16 bases of the junction left unmatched. CDR1 is LGHNA and CDR2 is YNFKEQ in the germline V gene. The CDR3, as DNA: TGTGCCAGCAGCCTCCGACAGGGGGCGAATGAAGGGTGGACTGAAGCTTTCTTT. Protein: CASSLRQGANEGWTEAFF.

This clonotype was observed many times. The rearrangement uses TRBV7-2 and TRBJ2-7; TRBD1 matches at 8 bases. V lost 5 bases to trimming and J lost 2 bases; unmatched junction nucleotides: 5. Germline V gene sequence: CDR1 SGHTA, CDR2 FQGNSA. The CDR3 spans 14 residues. The CDR3 nucleotides read TGTGCCAGCAGCCAGACAGGGGACCCCTACGAGCAGTACTTC. Translation gives CASSQTGDPYEQYF.

The chain recombines TRBV5-4 with TRBJ2-1, with 10 bases that match TRBD2. CDR1 SGHNT and CDR2 YYREEE come from the germline V gene (reference sequence). V lost 5 bases, J lost 4 bases, and 9 bases stayed unmatched. CDR3 size: 16 residues. The CDR3 nucleotides are TGTGCCAGCAGGTCCAGCGGGGGGGCTCGATACAATGAGCAGTTCTTC. Protein product: CASRSSGGARYNEQFF.

This clonotype occurred many times. The V call is TRBV6-5, the J call TRBJ2-7; unclear D gene. The CDR3 is made up of 13 amino acids. Looked up from germline, CDR1 is MNHEY and CDR2 is SVGAGI. Deletions cut 6 bases from V and 3 bases from J, with 12 bases between. Here the CDR3 reads CASSPLANYEQYF. The CDR3 DNA sequence: TGTGCCAGCAGCCCCCTTGCCAACTACGAGCAGTACTTC.

In its sample, this clonotype was seen once. The junction shows a germline mismatch at one end, possibly a read error. The chain carries TRBV7-3 and TRBJ2-5, with D perhaps TRBD1 or TRBD2 (5 bases each). The germline gives CDR1 SGHTA, CDR2 FQGTGA. The CDR3 has 15 residues. The CDR3: CASSLLGTLQETQHF. DNA of the CDR3: TGTGCCAGCAGCCTACTCGGGACGCTCCAAGAGACCCAGCACTTC.

This clonotype was observed a handful of times. This chain joins TRBV3-1 and TRBJ2-7; D may be TRBD2 (6 bases). Looked up from germline, CDR1 is LGHDT and CDR2 is YNNKEL (reference sequence). V was pared by 0 bases and J by 7 bases, with 13 bases between. This CDR3 contains 14 residues. CDR3 in DNA: TGTGCCAGCAGCCAAGATGGAGGGGAAGGGGAGCAGTACTTC. It codes for CASSQDGGEGEQYF.

Ten or more counts support this clonotype. The chain employs TRBV28 and TRBJ1-1; D remains ambiguous. The CDR3 sequence is 13 residues long. The germline CDR1 and CDR2 sequences are MDHEN and SYDVKM. Trimming pared 5 bases from V and 5 bases from J, leaving 12 bases between. CDR3: CASSGPLVTEAFF. The CDR3 bases are TGTGCCAGCAGTGGGCCGTTGGTTACTGAAGCTTTCTTT.

This clonotype was observed many times. The chain links TRBV18 to TRBJ2-5; 8 bases map to TRBD1. V dropped 3 bases and J dropped 2; count of bases not matched to a gene: 5. This CDR3 region has 15 residues. Per germline, CDR1 KGHSH and CDR2 LQKENI. CDR3 residues: CASSPQGALQETQYF. The CDR3 region has the DNA TGTGCCAGCTCACCTCAGGGGGCGTTACAAGAGACCCAGTACTTC.